The table lists the clone carrying this TCR beta chain with many counts. The V gene lost 1 base and the J gene lost 4 bases, with 13 bases spanning the gap. Per the germline V gene, CDR1 is MNHEY and CDR2 is SMNVEV (reference sequence). The CDR3 sequence is 15 residues long. Every sample gave at least 5 micrograms of total RNA when it was extracted. This specimen belongs to a study of blood T cells in healthy people across ages. It was with a sample-barcoded 5' primer and a J-beta primer mix that a second PCR of roughly 7 to 12 cycles was run. A single record per CDR3 protein comes from TCRdb applying MiXCR to the 5' RACE reads. The sample has more than 650,000 distinct CDR3 sequences; about 24% are singletons.

This receptor was obtained from a man aged 70-80 years in good health. The specimen was blood. The V call is TRBV27, the J call TRBJ1-2, with a weak D call TRBD1 (6 bases). The CDR3 region has the DNA TGTGCCAGCAGTTTATTGGGGGCAGGGAGCTATGGCTACACCTTC. Amino acids: CASSLLGAGSYGYTF.